The 17 T cell receptor beta chains listed next were all sequenced from one sample in a study of read filtering for tumor transcriptome and immune sequencing (dated by TCRdb to about 2020). Data came from an Illumina HiSeq 4000. The Immunoverse kit was used to build TCR libraries from around 420 ng RNA, with molecular barcoded adaptors covering alpha/delta and beta/gamma chains. TCRdb reran the public reads through fastp at Q25 and MiXCR, keeping productive beta chains. Every CDR3 protein is listed once, alongside the most common genes and DNA of its rows. The sample data list tens of thousands of distinct CDR3 sequences, and about 21% of these were observed just once. The ten largest clones take up more than 12% of the sample. The source material was a population of CD138-negative cells sorted from bone marrow. The cell subset or site label for this specimen denotes: bone marrow mononuclear cells depleted of CD138+ plasma/myeloma cells by negative magnetic selection. These receptors originate from a donor aged 40 or older with multiple myeloma.

In its sample, this clonotype was seen many times. The chain has TRBV19 and TRBJ2-1; perhaps TRBD1 as D (5 bases). The CDR3 runs 16 residues. V was trimmed by 0 bases and J by 4 bases, leaving 13 bases between them. The germline V gene has CDR1 LNHDA and CDR2 SQIVND (reference sequence). The chain's CDR3 is CASSIDQGRAYNEQFF. CDR3 DNA: TGTGCCAGTAGTATAGATCAGGGTAGAGCTTACAATGAGCAGTTCTTC.

Concerning this clonotype: Possible read error: a much larger clone is one base away. V usage is TRBV29-1 and J usage is TRBJ1-5, with D unclear. The germline V gene has CDR1 SQVTM and CDR2 ANQGSEA. The CDR3 contains 12 residues. CDR3: CSVRVDGQPLHF. The CDR3 DNA reads TGCAGCGTCCGTGTGGATGGGCAGCCCCTGCATTTT.

This chain uses TRBV11-2 with TRBJ2-3; 14 bases align to TRBD2. Germline loops: CDR1 SGHAT, CDR2 FQNNGV. Trimming removed 5 bases from V and 3 bases from J; junction bases left unmatched: 4. CDR3 length: 16 amino acids. CDR3 sequence: CASSIRTSGGTDTQYF. The CDR3 nucleotides read TGTGCCAGCAGCATACGGACTAGCGGGGGGACAGATACGCAGTATTTT.

The chain joins TRBV19 to TRBJ2-2, with 7 nucleotides matching TRBD1. Germline V gene data show CDR1 as LNHDA and CDR2 as SQIVND (reference sequence). With V trimmed by 6 bases and J by 4 bases, 5 bases remained unmatched. CDR3 length: 14 residues. CDR3 region: CASRRGQTTGELFF. The CDR3 DNA reads as TGTGCCAGTAGAAGGGGACAGACCACCGGGGAGCTGTTTTTT.

Written as DNA, the CDR3 is TGTGCCAGCAGCTTTCTTGGGACAGGGGCAAACACTGAAGCTTTCTTT. Amino acid sequence: CASSFLGTGANTEAFF. J is TRBJ1-1 and V is TRBV5-6; 10 bases align to TRBD1. The trim removed 2 bases at V and 2 bases at J, leaving 6 bases unmatched. Per germline, CDR1 SGHDT and CDR2 YYEEEE. The CDR3 spans 16 residues.

This clonotype has at least ten counts. The chain combines TRBV5-1 with TRBJ2-1; 11 nucleotides match TRBD2. Germline lookup yields CDR1 SGHRS and CDR2 YFSETQ. Trimming took 2 bases from V and 7 from J; bases not matched to a gene: 5. This CDR3 comprises 15 residues. CDR3 DNA sequence: TGCGCCAGCAGCTTTTTACTAGCGGGGGAAAATGAGCAGTTCTTC. Translation gives CASSFLLAGENEQFF.

A remark on this clonotype: Relative to the germline gene, one junction end is altered; a read error may explain this. This chain uses TRBV7-3 with TRBJ1-4; 7 bases are shared with TRBD1. The CDR3 is 15 amino acids. Per germline, CDR1 SGHTA and CDR2 FQGTGA. In nucleotides, the CDR3 is TGTGCCAGCAGCCCCGACAGCGGGGGGACAGATACGCAGCGTTTT. It specifies CASSPDSGGTDTQRF.

This clonotype has just a few counts. V gene TRBV20-1 combines with J gene TRBJ2-2; 15 bases are a match to TRBD2. Per germline, CDR1 DFQATT and CDR2 SNEGSKA (reference sequence). The CDR3 is 15 residues long. The J segment lost 4 bases and the V segment lost 6 bases, leaving 3 bases of the junction unmatched. The DNA of the CDR3 is TGCAGTGCAAGGACTAGCGGGGGGGGCACCGGGGAGCTGTTTTTT. Translating gives CSARTSGGGTGELFF.

Notes on this clonotype: This clone may be a read error of a much larger clone one base away. V and J are TRBV29-1 and TRBJ2-6, with D uncertain. CDR1 and CDR2 (germline): SQVTM, ANQGSEA. The CDR3 is 16 residues long. V gave up 1 base and J gave up 2 bases, with 12 bases separating them. DNA for the CDR3: TGCAGCGTTGAAGGGGGTCCGGGCCCTGGGGCCAACGTCCTGACTTTC. It encodes CSVEGGPGPGANVLTF.

At least ten counts were recorded for this clonotype. The rearrangement links TRBV29-1 to TRBJ2-5, with a tentative D call TRBD1 (6 bases). The length of the CDR3 is 13 residues. Germline loops: CDR1 SQVTM, CDR2 ANQGSEA. V was shortened by 0 bases and J by 7 bases, with 12 bases between the two germline ends. The CDR3 DNA is TGCAGCGTTGAAGAGTCCCAGGGGCTGACCCAGTACTTC. As protein: CSVEESQGLTQYF.

This clonotype has just a few counts. The V call is TRBV5-4, the J call TRBJ2-7; D possibly uses TRBD1 or TRBD2 (5 bases each). V was cut by 1 base and J by 6 bases, with 20 bases left in between. The CDR3 length is 16 residues. Germline V gives CDR1 SGHNT, CDR2 YYREEE (reference sequence). The CDR3 protein is CASSLSGGRARSEQYF. The CDR3 region has the DNA TGTGCCAGCAGCTTGTCCGGAGGCAGGGCACGTAGCGAGCAGTACTTC.

This clonotype was picked up many times. The rearrangement joins TRBV28 to TRBJ2-7, with D possibly being TRBD2 (5 bases). Germline V gene sequence: CDR1 MDHEN, CDR2 SYDVKM. This CDR3 is 16 amino acids long. Trimming left V 7 bases short and J 7 bases short, with 26 bases between. The CDR3 loop reads CASNPPTLGATGEQYF. The CDR3 DNA sequence: TGTGCCAGCAACCCCCCGACTTTAGGCGCCACGGGGGAGCAGTACTTC.

Ten or more counts support this clonotype. The chain has TRBV2 and TRBJ2-4; the D is unclear. The ends were cut back, 3 bases at V and 9 bases at J, with 15 bases in the middle. This CDR3 has 14 residues. Germline assignment: CDR1 SNHLY and CDR2 FYNNEI. In nucleotides, the CDR3 is TGTGCCAGCAGTGATTGGCCCGGTTATGGCATTCAGTACTTC. This gives the protein CASSDWPGYGIQYF.

This clonotype was observed many times. This chain joins TRBV6-4 and TRBJ2-3, with D perhaps matching TRBD2 (5 bases). Trimming pared 8 bases from V and 0 bases from J, leaving 9 bases between. Germline V CDR1 and CDR2: MRHNA, SNTAGT. This CDR3 is built from 13 residues. CDR3 amino acids: CASSRESTDTQYF. For the CDR3, the DNA is TGTGCCAGCTCGAGGGAGAGCACAGATACGCAGTATTTT.

Concerning this clonotype itself: This may come from a read error, since a much larger clone is one base off. The chain recombines TRBV5-1 with TRBJ2-7; tentative D call: TRBD1 (6 bases). The CDR3 spans 14 residues. Germline V gene sequence: CDR1 SGHRS, CDR2 YFSETQ. The CDR3 protein is CACSLDQGSYEQYF. CDR3 nucleotides: TGCGCCTGCAGCTTGGATCAGGGGAGCTACGAGCAGTACTTC.

This clonotype was counted ten times or more. This chain uses TRBV29-1 with TRBJ2-5; D might be TRBD1 (5 bases). The CDR3 loop spans 12 amino acids. V was trimmed by 0 bases and J by 7 bases, leaving 9 bases between them. Germline assignment: CDR1 SQVTM and CDR2 ANQGSEA. CDR3 sequence reads: CSVEEVGATQYF. The CDR3 nucleotides read TGCAGCGTTGAAGAAGTAGGGGCGACCCAGTACTTC. The variable domain in full, completed from reference TRBV29-1 and TRBJ2-5, reads SAVISQKPSRDICQRGTSLTIQCQVDSQVTMMFWYRQQPGQSLTLIATANQGSEATYESGFVIDKFPISRPNLTFSTLTVSNMSPEDSSIYLCSVEEVGATQYFGPGTRLLVL.

This clonotype showed up many times. V gene TRBV20-1 combines with J gene TRBJ2-1; TRBD2 matches at 9 bases. This CDR3 region has 13 residues. Germline CDR1 is DFQATT and CDR2 is SNEGSKA (reference sequence). The CDR3 protein is CRIAGASYNEQFF. The CDR3 nucleotides read TGCAGAATAGCGGGAGCCTCCTACAATGAGCAGTTCTTC.